The 22 T cell receptor beta chains below were found in one sample sequenced in a study of T cells in Graves' hyperthyroidism and ophthalmopathy. The investigators amplified TCR beta CDR3 regions from RNA transcripts. During a first-round RT-PCR of the TCR CDR3, the HTBI primer set was used. TCRdb fed the multiplex PCR reads into MiXCR, producing one record per CDR3 protein. Of 300,000 to 450,000 distinct CDR3 sequences listed, under 15% are singletons. The sequencing input was blood. The receptors here all came from a woman under 40 with Graves' hyperthyroidism.

The chain uses TRBV3-1 and TRBJ2-2; 11 positions match TRBD2. V shed 3 bases, J shed 6 bases, and the junction held 9 bases outside the gene matches. Per germline, CDR1 LGHDT and CDR2 YNNKEL (reference sequence). This CDR3 has 17 amino acids. CDR3 sequence: CASSQTSGNVVAGELFF. CDR3 bases: TGTGCCAGCAGCCAGACTAGCGGGAATGTTGTCGCCGGGGAGCTGTTTTTT.

This clonotype was observed many times. It may be a read error: a sequence one base away is much more abundant. The rearrangement links TRBV28 to TRBJ2-1; TRBD1 is a possible D gene (6 bases). In germline, CDR1 is MDHEN, CDR2 SYDVKM. This CDR3 has 13 amino acids. The CDR3 loop reads CANSLLGANEQFF. The CDR3 DNA is TGTGCCAACAGTTTGTTGGGGGCCAATGAGCAGTTCTTC.

This clonotype was observed at least ten times. The chain carries TRBV18 and TRBJ1-1, with D uncertain. The CDR3 consists of 14 residues. V was cut by 1 base and J by 1 base, with 7 bases left in between. The germline CDR1 and CDR2 sequences are KGHSH and LQKENI. The CDR3 nucleotides read TGTGCCAGCTCACCACTACAGCCGAACACTGAAGCTTTCTTT. Translated, it gives CASSPLQPNTEAFF.

This clonotype came up once. A single base separates this from a much larger clone, so it may be a read error. The chain combines TRBV28 with TRBJ1-4; TRBD1 is a possible D gene (5 bases). V was trimmed by 3 bases and J by 13 bases, leaving 15 bases between them. The V gene's germline CDR1 is MDHEN and CDR2 SYDVKM. This CDR3 has 13 amino acids. The CDR3 reads CASSLAPGSTLFF. In nucleotides, the CDR3 is TGTGCCAGCAGTTTGGCCCCAGGGTCTACACTGTTTTTT.

The genes are TRBV20-1 and TRBJ1-1; D is unresolved. The germline V and J ends were trimmed by 0 bases and 0 bases, with 8 bases remaining between them. The CDR3 contains 14 residues. CDR1 is DFQATT, CDR2 SNEGSKA, per germline (reference sequence). DNA of the CDR3: TGCAGTGCTAGAGAAGCCAGGTTGAACACTGAAGCTTTCTTT. It specifies CSAREARLNTEAFF.

The CDR3 protein is CASSYPMGLAGGSTDTQYF. The CDR3 nucleotides read TGTGCCAGCAGTTACCCGATGGGACTAGCGGGAGGAAGCACAGATACGCAGTATTTT. This chain connects TRBV6-2 or TRBV6-3 to TRBJ2-3, with TRBD2 matching over 15 bases. There are 19 residues in the CDR3. Germline CDR1 and CDR2: MNHEY and SVGEGT. Trimming at V came to 2 bases and at J to 0 bases, leaving 6 bases not matched to a gene.

This clonotype was picked up many times. The V call is TRBV20-1, the J call TRBJ1-5, with D tentatively TRBD1 (5 bases). Germline assignment: CDR1 DFQATT and CDR2 SNEGSKA (reference sequence). There are 12 residues in the CDR3. V was pared by 5 bases and J by 4 bases, with 9 bases between. The CDR3 sequence is CSAGRGNQPQHF. The CDR3 bases are TGCAGTGCTGGACGGGGGAATCAGCCCCAGCATTTT.

This clonotype was counted at least ten times. This chain uses TRBV20-1 with TRBJ1-1; D is perhaps TRBD1 (5 bases). Trimming removed 8 bases from V and 0 bases from J, with 19 bases in between. In germline, CDR1 is DFQATT, CDR2 SNEGSKA (reference sequence). The CDR3 is 15 residues long. The CDR3 bases are TGCAGTCCAATACTTCCTCGGGGGATGAACACTGAAGCTTTCTTT. Translation gives CSPILPRGMNTEAFF.

This clonotype was counted ten times or more. The CDR3 bases are TGTGCCAGCAGTTCCCCCACTGAGCAGTTCTTC. Its protein is CASSSPTEQFF. The chain recombines TRBV28 with TRBJ2-1, with D uncertain. The length of the CDR3 is 11 residues. Germline values: CDR1 MDHEN, CDR2 SYDVKM. Trimming stripped 4 bases from V and 9 bases from J, with 7 bases between.

This clonotype was picked up many times. The chain couples TRBV5-5 to TRBJ2-2; D is uncertain. Between the trimmed V and J ends, which lost 6 bases and 2 bases, there was a span of 11 bases. The CDR3 spans 14 residues. Germline values: CDR1 SGHKS, CDR2 YYEKEE (reference sequence). The CDR3 nucleotides are TGTGCCAGCAATTCTCGGCGAAACACCGGGGAGCTGTTTTTT. Encoded protein: CASNSRRNTGELFF.

The rearrangement uses TRBV27 and TRBJ2-1; D is possibly TRBD2 (6 bases). Trimming took 3 bases from V and 8 from J, leaving 8 bases between them. CDR1 and CDR2 (germline): MNHEY, SMNVEV (reference sequence). There are 12 residues in the CDR3. The CDR3 region is CASSFPGDEQFF. For the CDR3, the DNA is TGTGCCAGCAGTTTCCCGGGGGATGAGCAGTTCTTC.

This clonotype was detected a few times. This chain joins TRBV20-1 and TRBJ2-3; 12 bases align to TRBD2. There are 17 residues in the CDR3. CDR1 DFQATT and CDR2 SNEGSKA come from the germline V gene (reference sequence). The V segment lost 7 bases and the J segment 1 base; nucleotides outside the gene matches: 12. CDR3 coding DNA: TGCAGTGTTACCGGGACTAGCGGGTACCTTCGCACAGATACGCAGTATTTT. Residues: CSVTGTSGYLRTDTQYF.

This chain uses TRBV6-1 with TRBJ2-7; a possible D gene is TRBD1 (6 bases). The CDR3 loop spans 13 amino acids. V was trimmed by 10 bases and J by 4 bases, leaving 17 bases between them. Germline V gene lookup returns CDR1 MNHNS and CDR2 SASEGT. Here the CDR3 reads CATFRERGYEQYF. The CDR3, as DNA: TGTGCCACTTTCCGGGAAAGGGGGTACGAGCAGTACTTC.

This clonotype was seen at least ten times. The V and J genes are TRBV3-1 and TRBJ2-7; TRBD2 agrees at 11 bases. V was pared by 4 bases and J by 4 bases, with 6 bases of the junction left unmatched. In germline, CDR1 is LGHDT, CDR2 YNNKEL (reference sequence). This CDR3 spans 15 amino acids. CDR3 nucleotide sequence: TGTGCCAGCAGCCGAGGGACTAGCGGCAGTTACGAGCAGTACTTC. Translated, it gives CASSRGTSGSYEQYF.

Ten or more counts support this clonotype. The chain employs TRBV25-1 and TRBJ2-3; a weak D match, TRBD2 (6 bases). V lost 5 bases to trimming and J lost 3 bases, with 18 bases between them. Germline V gene sequence: CDR1 MGHDK, CDR2 SYGVNS. The CDR3 has 16 amino acids. Here the CDR3 reads CASSSSGRRSTDTQYF. CDR3 bases: TGTGCCAGCAGTTCATCGGGGAGGCGGTCAACAGATACGCAGTATTTT. The full variable domain, its missing parts supplied by reference TRBV25-1 and TRBJ2-3, is EADIYQTPRYLVIGTGKKITLECSQTMGHDKMYWYQQDPGMELHLIHYSYGVNSTEKGDLSSESTVSRIRTEHFPLTLESARPSHTSQYLCASSSSGRRSTDTQYFGPGTRLTVL.

The rearrangement joins TRBV7-9 to TRBJ2-2; no reliable D call. V was clipped by 6 bases and J by 5 bases, with 7 bases between them. The CDR3 covers 12 residues. Germline-derived CDR1 and CDR2 are SEHNR and FQNEAQ (reference sequence). CDR3 coding DNA: TGTGCCAGCAGTGTAGAGACCGGGGAGCTGTTTTTT. It specifies CASSVETGELFF. Drawing the rest from reference TRBV7-9 and TRBJ2-2, the complete variable domain is DTGVSQNPRHKITKRGQNVTFRCDPISEHNRLYWYRQTLGQGPEFLTYFQNEAQLEKSRLLSDRFSAERPKGSFSTLEIQRTEQGDSAMYLCASSVETGELFFGEGSRLTVL.

In its sample, this clonotype was seen many times. The junction does not match germline at one end; this may be a read error. The chain has TRBV7-9 and TRBJ2-1; TRBD1 might be the D (6 bases). Germline CDR1 SEHNR, CDR2 FQNEAQ (reference sequence). The CDR3 has 11 amino acids. This chain's CDR3 is CASSLEGTFLF. The DNA for the CDR3 is TGTGCCAGCAGCTTAGAGGGGACATTCCTCTTC.

The genes are TRBV20-1 and TRBJ2-1; 12 positions agree with TRBD2. The V and J ends lost 6 bases and 5 bases, in that order; junction bases with no gene match: 8. The CDR3 has 15 residues. Per the germline V gene, CDR1 is DFQATT and CDR2 is SNEGSKA (reference sequence). CDR3 protein: CSAPSSGRADNEQFF. The CDR3 nucleotides read TGCAGTGCCCCCTCTAGCGGGAGGGCCGACAATGAGCAGTTCTTC.

This clonotype was observed at least ten times. The CDR3 nucleotides read TGTGCCAGCAGTTTCCCTGGACTCTCCTACGAGCAGTACTTC. Its protein product is CASSFPGLSYEQYF. The chain uses TRBV28 and TRBJ2-7; D possibly corresponds to TRBD2 (5 bases). The CDR3 has 14 residues. The V and J ends lost 3 bases and 0 bases respectively, with 9 bases between them. Looked up from germline, CDR1 is MDHEN and CDR2 is SYDVKM.

This clonotype has ten or more counts. This chain connects TRBV27 to TRBJ2-7; 8 positions agree with TRBD1. The trim removed 3 bases at V and 3 bases at J, leaving 4 bases unmatched. The CDR3 covers 14 residues. Germline loops: CDR1 MNHEY, CDR2 SMNVEV (reference sequence). CDR3 nucleotide sequence: TGTGCCAGCAGTTTCAGGGGGCCAGGCTACGAGCAGTACTTC. It codes for CASSFRGPGYEQYF.

This clonotype was detected many times. This CDR3 is CASFAGGFTDTQYF. In DNA form, the CDR3 reads TGTGCCAGCTTCGCGGGAGGATTCACAGATACGCAGTATTTT. The genes are TRBV28 and TRBJ2-3; 8 nucleotides match TRBD2. Germline-derived CDR1 and CDR2 are MDHEN and SYDVKM. The V gene end was trimmed by 8 bases and the J gene end by 2 bases; junction bases not matched to a gene: 6. The CDR3 spans 14 residues.

This clonotype has ten or more counts. V gene TRBV7-8 combines with J gene TRBJ2-1, with D perhaps matching TRBD1 or TRBD2 (5 bases each). Germline loops: CDR1 SGHVS, CDR2 FQNEAQ. V was clipped by 5 bases and J by 6 bases, with 20 bases between them. The CDR3 totals 16 residues. CDR3 in DNA: TGTGCCAGCAGCCCACGCCGGGACCAGGGTGGCAATGAGCAGTTCTTC. This translates into CASSPRRDQGGNEQFF.